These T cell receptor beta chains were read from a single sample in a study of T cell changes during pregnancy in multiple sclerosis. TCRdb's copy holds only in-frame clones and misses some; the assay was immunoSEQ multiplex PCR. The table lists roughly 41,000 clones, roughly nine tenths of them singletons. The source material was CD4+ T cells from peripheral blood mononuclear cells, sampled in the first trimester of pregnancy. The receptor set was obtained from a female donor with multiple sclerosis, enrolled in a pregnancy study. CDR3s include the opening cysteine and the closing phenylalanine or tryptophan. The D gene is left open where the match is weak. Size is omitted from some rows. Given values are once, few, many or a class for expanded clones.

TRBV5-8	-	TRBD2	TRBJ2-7	CASTSGRMVYEQYF	TGTGCCAGCACCAGCGGGAGGATGGTGTACGAGCAGTACTTC
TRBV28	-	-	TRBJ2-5	CASSTPHYKTQYF	TGTGCCAGCAGTACGCCCCATTACAAGACCCAGTACTTC
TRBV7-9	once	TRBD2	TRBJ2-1	CASPSGTSSYNEQFF	TGTGCCAGCCCCTCGGGGACTAGCTCCTACAATGAGCAGTTCTTC
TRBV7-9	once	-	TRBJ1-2	CASSLVSANYGYTF	TGTGCCAGCAGCTTAGTTTCAGCTAACTATGGCTACACCTTC
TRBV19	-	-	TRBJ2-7	CASSIDSAPSYEQYF	TGTGCCAGTAGTATAGACAGTGCCCCTTCCTACGAGCAGTACTTC
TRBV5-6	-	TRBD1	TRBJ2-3	CASSPGQGEQYF	TGTGCCAGCAGCCCGGGACAGGGAGAACAGTATTTT
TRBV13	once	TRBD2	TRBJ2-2	CASSSRLAGYTGELFF	TGTGCCAGCAGCTCTCGACTAGCGGGGTACACCGGGGAGCTGTTTTTT
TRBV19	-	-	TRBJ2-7	CASSRDYQNYEQYF	TGTGCCAGTAGTAGAGATTACCAGAACTACGAGCAGTACTTC
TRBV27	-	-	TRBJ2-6	CASSSHGAGANVLTF	TGTGCCAGCAGTTCCCACGGGGCTGGGGCCAACGTCCTGACTTTC
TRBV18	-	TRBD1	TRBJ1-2	CASSPGQEGQGYTF	TGTGCCAGCTCCCCGGGACAGGAAGGTCAAGGCTACACCTTC
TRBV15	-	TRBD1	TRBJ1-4	CATSNRDRGEKLFF	TGTGCCACCAGCAACCGGGACAGGGGCGAAAAACTGTTTTTT
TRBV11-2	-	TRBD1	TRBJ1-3	CASSLGSKRGPIYF	TGTGCCAGCAGCTTAGGGTCCAAAAGGGGGCCCATATATTTT
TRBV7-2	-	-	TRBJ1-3	CASSPIRGSNTIYF	TGTGCCAGCAGCCCAATCCGGGGGAGTAACACCATATATTTT
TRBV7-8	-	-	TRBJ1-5	CASSLIARGGYSNQPQHF	TGTGCCAGCAGCTTAATCGCCCGGGGAGGTTATAGCAATCAGCCCCAGCATTTT
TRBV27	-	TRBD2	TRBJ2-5	CASSSSGRRETQYF	TGTGCCAGCAGTTCTAGCGGGAGGAGAGAGACCCAGTACTTC
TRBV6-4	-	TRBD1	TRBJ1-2	CASRGGTGNNYGYTF	TGTGCCAGCAGGGGCGGGACAGGGAATAACTATGGCTACACCTTC
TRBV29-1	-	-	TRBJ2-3	CSVDGEGTDTQYF	TGCAGCGTTGACGGGGAAGGCACAGATACGCAGTATTTT
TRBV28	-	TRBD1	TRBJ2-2	CASSWGQSKELFF	TGTGCCAGCAGTTGGGGACAGAGTAAGGAGCTGTTTTTT
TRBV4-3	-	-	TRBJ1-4	CASSQSGAATGKLFF	TGCGCCAGCAGCCAATCGGGAGCGGCCACGGGGAAACTGTTTTTT
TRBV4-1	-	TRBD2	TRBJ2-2	CASSQGGLAVGRLYGELFF	TGCGCCAGCAGCCAAGGGGGACTAGCGGTAGGTAGATTGTACGGGGAGCTGTTTTTT
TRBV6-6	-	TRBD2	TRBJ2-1	CASRGLAGGYEQFF	TGTGCCAGCAGAGGACTAGCGGGAGGTTATGAGCAGTTCTTC
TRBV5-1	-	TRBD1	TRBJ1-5	CASSYSGGSNQPQHF	TGCGCCAGCAGCTATTCAGGGGGAAGCAATCAGCCCCAGCATTTT
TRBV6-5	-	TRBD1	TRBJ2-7	CASSPGQGSYEQYF	TGTGCCAGCAGTCCCGGACAGGGGTCCTACGAGCAGTACTTC
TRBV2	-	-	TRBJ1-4	CASSEGGSGNEKLFF	TGTGCCAGCAGTGAAGGGGGCTCGGGTAATGAAAAACTGTTTTTT
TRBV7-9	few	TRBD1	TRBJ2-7	CASSPGTGLVEQYF	TGTGCCAGCAGCCCCGGGACAGGGTTAGTCGAGCAGTACTTC
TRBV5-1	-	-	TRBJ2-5	CASSWAPQETQYF	TGCGCCAGCAGCTGGGCCCCCCAAGAGACCCAGTACTTC
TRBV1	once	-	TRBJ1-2	CTSSQAPGQPNYGYTF	TGCACCAGCAGCCAAGCCCCGGGACAGCCTAACTATGGCTACACCTTC
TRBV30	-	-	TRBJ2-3	CAWSSGLNTDTQYF	TGTGCCTGGAGTTCGGGACTCAACACAGATACGCAGTATTTT
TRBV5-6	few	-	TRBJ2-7	CASSELRGGFSYEQYF	TGTGCCAGCAGCGAACTTCGAGGGGGATTTTCCTACGAGCAGTACTTC
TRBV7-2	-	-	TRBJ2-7	CASSSEQGFNEQYF	TGTGCCAGCAGCTCGGAACAGGGCTTCAACGAGCAGTACTTC
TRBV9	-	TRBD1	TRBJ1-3	CASSGPGQGTTIYF	TGTGCCAGCAGCGGGCCGGGACAGGGGACCACCATATATTTT
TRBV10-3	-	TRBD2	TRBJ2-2	CAISLAANTGELFF	TGTGCCATCAGTCTAGCGGCGAACACCGGGGAGCTGTTTTTT